These 21 T cell receptor beta chains originate from one sample sequenced in a study of identical twins. TCRdb redid the calling of the 5' RACE reads with MiXCR, one entry per CDR3 protein. The sample records roughly 1,500,000 distinct CDR3 sequences, roughly a third being singletons. The sample consisted of cord blood. Source of these receptors: a newborn girl in good health.

The V and J genes are TRBV20-1 and TRBJ1-2, with 10 nucleotides matching TRBD1. Per the germline V gene, CDR1 is DFQATT and CDR2 is SNEGSKA (reference sequence). CDR3 size: 16 residues. V lost 1 base and J lost 4; bases outside the gene matches: 9. In DNA form, the CDR3 reads TGCAGTGCTAGAGCGGACGGGGACAGGGGAAGCTATGGCTACACCTTC. Amino acid sequence: CSARADGDRGSYGYTF.

The CDR3 region is CASSMTSRAETQYF. As DNA, the CDR3 is TGTGCCAGCAGCATGACTAGCCGCGCAGAGACCCAGTACTTC. The gene calls are TRBV7-3 and TRBJ2-5; 7 bases fit TRBD2. Germline V CDR1 and CDR2: SGHTA, FQGTGA. The CDR3 length is 14 residues. J was trimmed by 4 bases and V by 5 bases; bases with no gene match: 7. The full variable domain, with the rest looked up from reference TRBV7-3 and TRBJ2-5, is GAGVSQTPSNKVTEKGKYVELRCDPISGHTALYWYRQSLGQGPEFLIYFQGTGAADDSGLPNDRFFAVRPEGSVSTLKIQRTERGDSAVYLCASSMTSRAETQYFGPGTRLLVL.

The chain is built from TRBV24-1 and TRBJ2-3; perhaps TRBD2 as D (6 bases). V lost 0 bases and J 1 base, leaving 10 bases between the germline ends. Per germline, CDR1 KGHDR and CDR2 SFDVKD. This CDR3 region has 16 residues. The CDR3 region is CATSDLRGGGTDTQYF. CDR3 sequence (DNA): TGTGCCACCAGTGATTTGCGGGGAGGTGGCACAGATACGCAGTATTTT.

The J gene is TRBJ2-1, the V gene TRBV20-1; perhaps TRBD2 as D (6 bases). This CDR3 contains 14 residues. The ends were cut back, 3 bases at V and 6 bases at J, with 15 bases in the middle. CDR1 and CDR2 (germline): DFQATT, SNEGSKA (reference sequence). CDR3 residues: CSARGTPTVNEQFF. The CDR3 DNA reads as TGCAGTGCTAGGGGGACTCCCACTGTCAATGAGCAGTTCTTC.

This clonotype was picked up a small number of times. This CDR3 reads CASTSTLGEQYF. The DNA of the CDR3 is TGTGCCAGCACCAGCACCCTCGGCGAGCAGTACTTC. V and J are TRBV27 and TRBJ2-7; unclear D gene. From germline, CDR1 is MNHEY and CDR2 SMNVEV (reference sequence). The V end was cut by 7 bases, the J end by 6 bases, with 13 bases between. This CDR3 has 12 amino acids.

V and J are TRBV10-3 and TRBJ2-1; D unclear. CDR1 is ENHRY and CDR2 is SYGVKD in the germline V gene. The CDR3 consists of 12 residues. V dropped 3 bases and J dropped 6 bases, with 6 bases sitting between them. CDR3 nucleotide sequence: TGTGCCATCAGTGACACCTGCAATGAGCAGTTCTTC. Translation: CAISDTCNEQFF.

The rearrangement joins TRBV15 to TRBJ1-1, with 8 nucleotides matching TRBD1. From germline, CDR1 is LNHNV and CDR2 YYDKDF (reference sequence). J was trimmed by 4 bases and V by 1 base; bases with no gene match: 5. This CDR3 is built from 15 residues. The CDR3 is CATSRVWTGSTEAFF. The CDR3 DNA is TGTGCCACCAGCAGAGTGTGGACAGGGAGCACTGAAGCTTTCTTT. The full variable domain, completed using reference TRBV15 and TRBJ1-1, is DAMVIQNPRYQVTQFGKPVTLSCSQTLNHNVMYWYQQKSSQAPKLLFHYYDKDFNNEADTPDNFQSRRPNTSFCFLDIRSPGLGDTAMYLCATSRVWTGSTEAFFGQGTRLTVV.

This chain connects TRBV6-6 to TRBJ2-7, with 7 bases lining up with TRBD1. The CDR3 spans 15 residues. Germline CDR1 reads MNHNY; CDR2 reads SVGAGI (reference sequence). V lost 0 bases to trimming and J lost 2 bases; unmatched junction nucleotides: 4. The CDR3 bases are TGTGCCAGCAGTTACTCACAGGGGCCGACCTACGAGCAGTACTTC. Its protein product is CASSYSQGPTYEQYF.

This clonotype was found a few times. This chain joins TRBV20-1 and TRBJ2-7; the match to TRBD2 covers 9 bases. The V and J ends lost 1 base and 3 bases, in that order; junction bases with no gene match: 4. Germline V gene sequence: CDR1 DFQATT, CDR2 SNEGSKA (reference sequence). The CDR3 extends over 14 amino acids. The CDR3 region has the DNA TGCAGTGCTAGAGTGCGGGGGGGCGACTACGAGCAGTACTTC. Its protein product is CSARVRGGDYEQYF.

The rearrangement uses TRBV20-1 and TRBJ2-1, with 16 bases matching TRBD2. This CDR3 contains 16 residues. Trimming cost V 6 bases and J 1 base; bases outside gene matches: 3. Germline loops: CDR1 DFQATT, CDR2 SNEGSKA (reference sequence). CDR3 sequence: CSAPGLAGGSYNEQFF. Written as DNA, the CDR3 is TGCAGTGCCCCGGGACTAGCGGGGGGGTCCTACAATGAGCAGTTCTTC.

This clonotype was counted ten times or more. The genes are TRBV5-1 and TRBJ1-1; D unresolved. Germline CDR1 reads SGHRS; CDR2 reads YFSETQ. Trimming cost V 2 bases and J 2 bases, with 10 bases left between them. The CDR3 totals 14 residues. The CDR3: CASSLRLGNTEAFF. In nucleotides, the CDR3 is TGCGCCAGCAGCTTAAGGTTGGGCAACACTGAAGCTTTCTTT.

This chain joins TRBV4-2 and TRBJ2-4; D is tentatively TRBD1 or TRBD2 (5 bases each). CDR3 length equals 15 residues. Trimming removed 2 bases at V and 13 bases at J, with 21 bases between. The germline gives CDR1 LGHNA, CDR2 YNFKEQ. The chain's CDR3 is CASSQSGSGLHEQYF. Written as DNA, the CDR3 is TGTGCCAGCAGCCAAAGTGGTTCGGGGCTCCATGAGCAGTACTTC.

The chain links TRBV12-3 or TRBV12-4 to TRBJ2-1; 8 nucleotides match TRBD2. The end of the DNA is better explained by TRBJ2-7, so the J call may be wrong. The CDR3 covers 16 residues. DNA for the CDR3: TGTGCCAGCAGTCTTAGCGGGGTGGGGTCCTACAATGAGCAGTACTTC. It specifies CASSLSGVGSYNEQYF.

This clonotype was counted a few times. The chain carries TRBV15 and TRBJ2-1; 11 nucleotides match TRBD2. The J call may be incorrect, as the DNA end agrees better with TRBJ2-7. This CDR3 region has 20 residues. The germline V gene has CDR1 LNHNV and CDR2 YYDKDF (reference sequence). The CDR3 loop is CATSFSGTSGSYSSYNEQYF. The CDR3 DNA follows: TGTGCCACCAGCTTTTCCGGGACTAGCGGTTCTTACAGCTCCTACAATGAGCAGTACTTC.

This clonotype was observed many times. This rearrangement joins TRBV29-1 to TRBJ2-4, with unresolved D. Germline CDR1 is SQVTM and CDR2 is ANQGSEA. This CDR3 has 12 residues. V was trimmed by 7 bases and J by 8 bases, leaving 15 bases between them. CDR3 DNA: TGCAGCGCCCGATCGGTGGACGACATTCAGTACTTC. Translating it yields CSARSVDDIQYF.

The genes are TRBV12-3 or TRBV12-4 and TRBJ1-1; D call uncertain. V was trimmed by 8 bases and J by 2 bases, leaving 12 bases between them. The CDR3 runs 13 residues. CDR3 residues: CASQPRANTEAFF. CDR3 bases: TGTGCCAGCCAGCCGCGAGCCAACACTGAAGCTTTCTTT.

There are a few counts of this clonotype. This sequence joins TRBV6-1 and TRBJ1-4; possible D gene TRBD1, 6 bases. CDR1 MNHNS and CDR2 SASEGT come from the germline V gene. V was shortened by 8 bases and J by 5 bases, with 15 bases between the two germline ends. The CDR3 covers 14 residues. The DNA for the CDR3 is TGTGCCAGCCAGACAGGAGGACAGAATGAAAAACTGTTTTTT. Its translation: CASQTGGQNEKLFF.

This clonotype was seen only a few times. The CDR3 sequence is CASSLHVQVLDTEAFF. In DNA form, the CDR3 reads TGTGCCAGCAGTCTCCACGTACAGGTATTAGACACTGAAGCTTTCTTT. The chain is built from TRBV27 and TRBJ1-1; the D gene is possibly TRBD1 (5 bases). V was cut by 5 bases and J by 3 bases, with 19 bases left in between. In germline, CDR1 is MNHEY, CDR2 SMNVEV (reference sequence). The CDR3 length is 16 residues.

The chain uses TRBV29-1 and TRBJ1-2; D remains ambiguous. The V end lost 3 bases, the J end lost 0 bases, and 8 bases lay between the germline ends. Germline loops: CDR1 SQVTM, CDR2 ANQGSEA. The CDR3 is 13 amino acids. The CDR3 loop reads CSVEHTSNYGYTF. The CDR3 coding sequence is TGCAGCGTTGAGCACACCTCTAACTATGGCTACACCTTC.

This clonotype has only a few counts. The chain couples TRBV29-1 to TRBJ2-5; D not resolved. CDR1 is SQVTM and CDR2 is ANQGSEA in the germline V gene. Trimming took 4 bases from V and 1 from J, leaving 13 bases between them. CDR3 length: 14 residues. The CDR3 reads CSVVRGVLQETQYF. CDR3 nucleotides: TGCAGCGTTGTCCGTGGGGTACTCCAAGAGACCCAGTACTTC.

The rearrangement uses TRBV6-1 and TRBJ1-5; D not certain. Germline lookup yields CDR1 MNHNS and CDR2 SASEGT. Trimming took off 2 bases at V and 3 bases at J, with 11 bases between the two ends. CDR3 size: 15 residues. DNA for the CDR3: TGTGCCAGCAGTGAAAGTGGACGGCTCAATCAGCCCCAGCATTTT. Translating it yields CASSESGRLNQPQHF.